A selection of T cell receptor beta chains follows, all from one sample in a study of OX40 agonist ivuxolimab in advanced cancers. The data were produced by immunoSEQ multiplex PCR, yet TCRdb's version contains in-frame clones alone and is incomplete. There are 40,000 to 50,000 clones in the sample; 70% to 90% occur only once, and 0.45% to 0.6% lies in the top ten. The source was CD4+ or CD8+ T cells sorted from blood, collected in a trial of the OX40 agonist ivuxolimab. These receptors were taken from an adult with an advanced solid tumor such as melanoma, head and neck, liver or kidney cancer. Each CDR3 is given with its conserved first and last residue. D genes are given only for firm matches. The size of a clone is reported for some rows only, either as once, few or many, or as a class for expanded clones.

len	v_gene	abundance	j_gene	d_gene	CDR3aa	CDR3nt
14	TRBV7-9	.	TRBJ1-5	.	CASSLGRDGEPQHF	TGTGCCAGCAGCTTAGGCAGGGACGGAGAGCCCCAGCATTTT
14	TRBV11-2	.	TRBJ1-2	.	CASSLGNANYGYTF	TGTGCCAGCAGCCTCGGAAACGCTAACTATGGCTACACCTTC
12	TRBV5-1	.	TRBJ1-2	.	CASSLSGIGYTF	TGCGCCAGCAGCTTGTCAGGCATAGGCTACACCTTC
14	TRBV7-2	.	TRBJ1-6	.	CASSLGGSDSPLHF	TGTGCCAGCAGCTTAGGGGGATCCGATTCACCCCTCCACTTT
16	TRBV4-1	.	TRBJ1-4	.	CASSQDTYATNEKLFF	TGCGCCAGCAGCCAAGATACCTATGCAACTAATGAAAAACTGTTTTTT
14	TRBV4-3	.	TRBJ1-6	.	CASSQDGHNSPLHF	TGCGCCAGCAGCCAAGATGGACACAATTCACCCCTCCACTTT
14	TRBV7-3	few	TRBJ2-3	.	CASSLFAGTDTQYF	TGTGCCAGCAGCTTATTCGCTGGCACAGATACGCAGTATTTT
11	TRBV11-1	once	TRBJ2-3	.	CASSLADTQYF	TGTGCCAGCAGCTTAGCAGATACGCAGTATTTT
14	TRBV5-5	.	TRBJ1-1	.	CASSPSDRHTEAFF	TGTGCCAGCAGCCCGTCCGACAGACACACTGAAGCTTTCTTT
14	TRBV7-3	.	TRBJ2-2	.	CASSFSGRTGELFF	TGTGCCAGCAGCTTTTCAGGGAGGACCGGGGAGCTGTTTTTT
15	TRBV9	.	TRBJ2-7	TRBD1	CASSRTGTGPYEQYF	TGTGCCAGCAGTCGGACCGGGACAGGGCCCTACGAGCAGTACTTC
15	TRBV7-9	.	TRBJ2-3	.	CASSAGLPSTDTQYF	TGTGCCAGCAGCGCCGGACTCCCTAGCACAGATACGCAGTATTTT
14	TRBV5-1	.	TRBJ1-6	.	CASSLVEPNSPLHF	TGCGCCAGCAGCTTGGTAGAACCTAATTCACCCCTCCACTTT